Shown below are 30 T cell receptor beta chains from a single sample sequenced in a study of shared clonotypes between healthy human individuals (TCRdb year 2020). CD8 naive samples consisted of CD45RO-negative cells that were positively selected for CCR7, yielding a CD45RA+CCR7+ population without TemRA cells. The method behind the library was the immunoSEQ multiplex PCR assay. The table comes from immuneACCESS by way of TCRdb, which keeps in-frame sequences with V and J called. Part of the clones is missing from these tables; in studies checked, under half for an unresolved V gene and the rest for unknown reasons. The sample table lists over 2 million clones, about 95% of them with a count of one. The ten largest clones represent approximately 1.2% of the sample. Sequenced: naive CD8+ T cells sorted from blood. The sample's cell subset or site label, in plain terms: CD45RA+CCR7+. All receptors come from a man aged 18 to 29 in good health.

J is TRBJ1-2 and V is TRBV5-4, with 10 bases matching TRBD1. The CDR3 is 16 residues long. The trim removed 1 base at V and 5 bases at J, leaving 8 bases unmatched. Germline lookup yields CDR1 SGHNT and CDR2 YYREEE (reference sequence). This CDR3 reads CASSLSDRGGEYGYTF. For the CDR3, the DNA is TGTGCCAGCAGCTTGTCGGACAGGGGGGGAGAGTATGGCTACACCTTC.

The rearrangement uses TRBV29-1 and TRBJ2-1; 9 bases are a match to TRBD2. The CDR3 is 13 residues long. The ends lost 7 bases at V and 8 bases at J; junction bases unmatched: 9. Germline V lookup: CDR1 SQVTM, CDR2 ANQGSEA. The DNA of the CDR3 is TGCAGCGCTAGGACTAGCGAGGGGTATGAGCAGTTCTTC. Amino acid sequence: CSARTSEGYEQFF.

CDR3 bases: TGTGCCTGGAGTTACACGGGGGGCACTGAAGCTTTCTTT. This gives the protein CAWSYTGGTEAFF. V is TRBV30 and J is TRBJ1-1; weak D call: TRBD1 (5 bases). Germline V gene sequence: CDR1 GTSNPN, CDR2 SVGIG (reference sequence). CDR3 size: 13 residues. The V gene lost 2 bases and the J gene lost 4 bases, with 11 bases spanning the gap.

The chain uses TRBV4-3 and TRBJ2-5, with a weak D call TRBD2 (5 bases). The germline V and J ends were trimmed by 6 bases and 5 bases, with 13 bases remaining between them. This CDR3 region has 13 residues. In germline, CDR1 is LGHNA, CDR2 YSLEER. As DNA, the CDR3 is TGCGCCAGCAGTCCATCTCGAGGGGAGACCCAGTACTTC. It yields the protein CASSPSRGETQYF.

As to this clone: The same CDR3 is also encoded by other DNA sequences in this sample. The CDR3 nucleotides are TGTGCCAGCCGCGGCTACGAGCAGTACTTC. Translated, it gives CASRGYEQYF. V is TRBV2 and J is TRBJ2-7; the D is unclear. The CDR3 length is 10 residues. In germline, CDR1 is SNHLY, CDR2 FYNNEI. Trimming took 8 bases from V and 3 from J, leaving 5 bases between them.

This rearrangement joins TRBV10-2 to TRBJ2-3; D is possibly TRBD1 (5 bases). The CDR3 length is 13 residues. CDR1 is WSHSY, CDR2 SAAADI, per germline. V was trimmed by 3 bases and J by 11 bases, leaving 15 bases between them. The DNA of the CDR3 is TGCGCCAGCAGTGAAGAATGGGGCTTGGGGCAGTATTTT. Translating it yields CASSEEWGLGQYF.

The V and J genes are TRBV7-9 and TRBJ2-7; 16 bases agree with TRBD2. The CDR3 covers 18 residues. CDR1 is SEHNR, CDR2 FQNEAQ, per germline (reference sequence). Trimming took 5 bases from V and 3 from J; bases not matched to a gene: 10. The CDR3, as DNA: TGTGCCAGCAGCCGGGGACTAGCGGGAGGGCCGCTTATCTACGAGCAGTACTTC. It encodes CASSRGLAGGPLIYEQYF.

CDR3 protein: CASSIGLALGSTDTQYF. CDR3 bases: TGTGCCAGTAGTATCGGACTAGCATTGGGGAGCACAGATACGCAGTATTTT. The chain joins TRBV19 to TRBJ2-3, with 8 bases identical to TRBD2. V was clipped by 3 bases and J by 0 bases; unmatched bases: 8. CDR1 and CDR2 (germline): LNHDA, SQIVND (reference sequence). The CDR3 contains 17 residues.

This chain joins TRBV11-2 and TRBJ2-5, with D maybe TRBD2 (6 bases). This CDR3 spans 12 amino acids. V lost 6 bases to trimming and J lost 10 bases, with 15 bases between them. The germline V gene has CDR1 SGHAT and CDR2 FQNNGV. CDR3 DNA sequence: TGTGCCAGCAGACCAACGGGGGAAAGCCAGTACTTC. Amino acid sequence: CASRPTGESQYF.

This chain links TRBV7-9 with TRBJ2-2, with 7 positions matching TRBD1. The ends lost 5 bases at V and 4 bases at J; junction bases unmatched: 13. The CDR3 spans 17 residues. The germline V gene has CDR1 SEHNR and CDR2 FQNEAQ (reference sequence). The CDR3 loop reads CASSDTDRAPLTGELFF. The CDR3 region has the DNA TGTGCCAGCAGCGACACCGACAGGGCCCCGCTCACCGGGGAGCTGTTTTTT.

The chain combines TRBV19 with TRBJ2-7; tentative D call: TRBD1 (6 bases). Per the germline V gene, CDR1 is LNHDA and CDR2 is SQIVND (reference sequence). The CDR3 contains 15 residues. Trimming took off 0 bases at V and 5 bases at J, with 14 bases between the two ends. For the CDR3, the DNA is TGTGCCAGTAGTATAGATCCCAGGGGCGAAGACGAGCAGTACTTC. Protein sequence: CASSIDPRGEDEQYF.

The chain couples TRBV5-6 to TRBJ2-7; D is unresolved. Trimming took off 0 bases at V and 0 bases at J, with 22 bases between the two ends. Germline V gene sequence: CDR1 SGHDT, CDR2 YYEEEE. This CDR3 comprises 19 residues. CDR3 sequence: CASSLVGDTRTASSYEQYF. The CDR3 bases are TGTGCCAGCAGCTTGGTAGGAGACACGAGGACGGCGAGCTCCTACGAGCAGTACTTC.

This chain connects TRBV6-5 to TRBJ2-7; a weak D match, TRBD2 (6 bases). Trimming pared 5 bases from V and 7 bases from J, leaving 21 bases between. Germline V gene sequence: CDR1 MNHEY, CDR2 SVGAGI. The CDR3 is 15 amino acids. CDR3 DNA: TGTGCCAGCAGTCCCTTAACATCGCGGGGCGGTGAGCAGTACTTC. This codes for CASSPLTSRGGEQYF.

Here the CDR3 DNA reads TGTGCCACCAGCCTGGGGTACCAAGAGACCCAGTACTTC. Translation: CATSLGYQETQYF. The gene calls are TRBV15 and TRBJ2-5; D is unresolved. Trimming pared 5 bases from V and 0 bases from J, leaving 7 bases between. CDR3 length equals 13 residues. Germline V gives CDR1 LNHNV, CDR2 YYDKDF (reference sequence).

Regarding this clone: The same CDR3 arises from other DNA sequences in this sample as well. The chain joins TRBV5-1 to TRBJ1-5; 9 positions match TRBD1. CDR1 SGHRS and CDR2 YFSETQ come from the germline V gene. The ends lost 3 bases at V and 6 bases at J; junction bases unmatched: 4. This CDR3 is 14 amino acids long. DNA for the CDR3: TGCGCCAGCAGCTATACAGGGGGCGGTCAGCCCCAGCATTTT. Translating it yields CASSYTGGGQPQHF.

Worth noting for this clone: Other DNA sequences in this specimen translate into the identical CDR3. The chain links TRBV4-3 to TRBJ2-1; D not certain. V shed 0 bases and J shed 0 bases, with 9 bases lying between them. The germline V gene encodes CDR1 LGHNA and CDR2 YSLEER. The length of the CDR3 is 16 residues. CDR3 loop: CASSQDLASSYNEQFF. The CDR3, as DNA: TGCGCCAGCAGCCAAGATTTGGCCAGCTCCTACAATGAGCAGTTCTTC.

V is TRBV7-6 and J is TRBJ2-5; the D call may be TRBD1 or TRBD2 (5 bases each). V gave up 2 bases and J gave up 1 base, with 20 bases separating them. The CDR3 length is 18 residues. Germline CDR1 SGHVS, CDR2 FNYEAQ. The CDR3 nucleotides are TGTGCCAGCAGCTTAAGCCCCGGGGCAGGGTCTTCCCAAGAGACCCAGTACTTC. This gives the protein CASSLSPGAGSSQETQYF.

This sequence joins TRBV19 and TRBJ1-1, with 7 bases matching TRBD1. CDR3 length: 15 amino acids. Germline V gene sequence: CDR1 LNHDA, CDR2 SQIVND (reference sequence). The V gene end was trimmed by 7 bases and the J gene end by 0 bases; junction bases not matched to a gene: 8. CDR3 coding DNA: TGTGCCAGTACTACAGGGGCAACTTTGAACACTGAAGCTTTCTTT. It translates to CASTTGATLNTEAFF. Complete variable domain (other parts from reference TRBV19 and TRBJ1-1): DGGITQSPKYLFRKEGQNVTLSCEQNLNHDAMYWYRQDPGQGLRLIYYSQIVNDFQKGDIAEGYSVSREKKESFPLTVTSAQKNPTAFYLCASTTGATLNTEAFFGQGTRLTVV.

This clone came up once. The J gene is TRBJ2-7, the V gene TRBV4-1; 7 bases align to TRBD2. The CDR3 loop spans 15 amino acids. V was clipped by 1 base and J by 2 bases; unmatched bases: 5. CDR1 and CDR2 (germline): MGHRA, YSYEKL. The chain's CDR3 is CASSQVGGRAYEQYF. The CDR3 region has the DNA TGCGCCAGCAGCCAAGTTGGGGGGAGGGCCTACGAGCAGTACTTC.

The V call is TRBV11-2, the J call TRBJ2-7; 8 nucleotides match TRBD2. The CDR3 contains 15 residues. V trimming: 1 base; J trimming: 3 bases; junction bases outside the gene matches: 5. Germline V CDR1 and CDR2: SGHAT, FQNNGV. The DNA for the CDR3 is TGTGCCAGCAGCTTAGGAGCGGGAGTATACTACGAGCAGTACTTC. Translating gives CASSLGAGVYYEQYF.

The chain carries TRBV4-1 and TRBJ2-7; no clear D. The CDR3 loop spans 13 amino acids. Germline V gene sequence: CDR1 MGHRA, CDR2 YSYEKL. Trimming removed 1 base from V and 3 bases from J, with 7 bases in between. The CDR3 sequence is CASSQGAIYEQYF. The CDR3 DNA reads TGCGCCAGCAGCCAAGGAGCAATCTACGAGCAGTACTTC.

The chain combines TRBV10-1 with TRBJ2-7; 8 nucleotides match TRBD1. The CDR3 length is 13 residues. Germline V lookup: CDR1 WNHNN, CDR2 SYGVQD (reference sequence). With V trimmed by 4 bases and J by 6 bases, 5 bases remained unmatched. In nucleotides, the CDR3 is TGCGCCAGCAGTGCTACAGGGGGAGGCGAGCAGTACTTC. It translates to CASSATGGGEQYF.

This chain links TRBV28 with TRBJ2-7, with 7 nucleotides matching TRBD2. J was trimmed by 3 bases and V by 5 bases; bases with no gene match: 13. The CDR3 length is 16 residues. The germline V gene has CDR1 MDHEN and CDR2 SYDVKM. In nucleotides, the CDR3 is TGTGCCAGCAGTACGCACGCCGGGGGGTTCTACTACGAGCAGTACTTC. The encoded protein is CASSTHAGGFYYEQYF.

The genes are TRBV19 and TRBJ2-7; a weak D match, TRBD2 (5 bases). Trimming took 3 bases from V and 6 from J, leaving 18 bases between them. The CDR3 extends over 15 amino acids. Germline CDR1 is LNHDA and CDR2 is SQIVND (reference sequence). CDR3 DNA: TGTGCCAGTAGTATTTCCCCGGTTAGCGCGTCCGAGCAGTACTTC. Translated, it gives CASSISPVSASEQYF.

This sequence joins TRBV11-3 and TRBJ2-3, with 13 bases that match TRBD2. The germline V gene encodes CDR1 SGHNT and CDR2 YENEEA. The CDR3 extends over 16 amino acids. Losses at the gene ends were 4 bases for V and 3 bases for J; bases not matched to a gene: 4. The CDR3 coding sequence is TGTGCCAGCAGCTCAAAACTAGCGGGAGGGACAGATACGCAGTATTTT. Its protein product is CASSSKLAGGTDTQYF.

The chain's CDR3 is CASSPRQGPPPRGYTF. The CDR3 nucleotides read TGTGCCAGCAGCCCCCGACAGGGTCCTCCTCCGAGGGGCTACACCTTC. The chain joins TRBV9 to TRBJ1-2, with 7 bases lining up with TRBD1. Trimming at V came to 4 bases and at J to 8 bases, leaving 17 bases not matched to a gene. Germline V gives CDR1 SGDLS, CDR2 YYNGEE. This CDR3 region has 16 residues.

The J gene is TRBJ2-3, the V gene TRBV27; 12 nucleotides line up with TRBD2. After removal of 6 bases from V and 3 bases from J, the junction contained 7 bases not matched to a gene. Germline V gene lookup returns CDR1 MNHEY and CDR2 SMNVEV (reference sequence). The CDR3 totals 16 residues. The CDR3 protein is CASRSGLAGITDTQYF. In DNA form, the CDR3 reads TGTGCCAGCAGATCCGGACTAGCGGGGATTACAGATACGCAGTATTTT.

A few counts support this clone. The chain carries TRBV7-8 and TRBJ2-7; unclear D gene. This CDR3 region has 13 residues. Germline loops: CDR1 SGHVS, CDR2 FQNEAQ. Trimming took 6 bases from V and 2 from J, leaving 11 bases between them. This chain's CDR3 is CASSPGYTYEQYF. The CDR3 DNA follows: TGTGCCAGCAGTCCCGGGTACACCTACGAGCAGTACTTC.

This clone was detected once. This sequence joins TRBV10-1 and TRBJ2-7; no firm D call. The ends were cut back, 6 bases at V and 3 bases at J, with 12 bases in the middle. CDR3 length equals 13 residues. Germline CDR1 is WNHNN and CDR2 is SYGVQD (reference sequence). This CDR3 is CASSPRNGYEQYF. The CDR3 coding sequence is TGCGCCAGCAGCCCTAGGAACGGCTACGAGCAGTACTTC.

V and J are TRBV19 and TRBJ2-1, with TRBD2 as a possible D gene (6 bases). Trimming removed 5 bases from V and 2 bases from J, with 16 bases in between. CDR1 is LNHDA, CDR2 SQIVND, per germline (reference sequence). This CDR3 has 16 residues. The CDR3 region has the DNA TGTGCCAGTAGTGAGGGACGGGGGAAAACCTACAATGAGCAGTTCTTC. This translates into CASSEGRGKTYNEQFF.